Below are 16 T cell receptor beta chains sequenced from a single sample in a study of identical twins. Via MiXCR, TCRdb re-called the 5' RACE reads, giving one row per CDR3 protein. The sample has nearly 900,000 distinct CDR3 sequences, over 9% seen once; the top ten hold around 1.6%. These data were also filed under a second study, of yellow fever vaccine responses in identical twins.

Specimen: PBMCs. The receptors stem from a woman aged 18-35 years in good health.

For this clonotype: Germline is not matched at one junction end, which may reflect a read error. The CDR3, as DNA: TGTGCCAGAAGTTTAAGGGGCGGGAGACGTGAGCAGTACTTC. Its translation is CARSLRGGRREQYF. The V and J genes are TRBV28 and TRBJ2-7; 7 nucleotides agree with TRBD2. CDR3 length equals 14 residues. Per the germline V gene, CDR1 is MDHEN and CDR2 is SYDVKM. The variable domain in full, with the rest retrieved from reference TRBV28 and TRBJ2-7, is DVKVTQSSRYLVKRTGEKVFLECVQDMDHENMFWYRQDPGLGLRLIYFSYDVKMKEKGDIPEGYSVSREKKERFSLILESASTNQTSMYLCARSLRGGRREQYFGPGTRLTVT.

The J gene is TRBJ2-5, the V gene TRBV7-2; TRBD2 aligns across 8 bases. The CDR3 contains 15 residues. Germline CDR1 and CDR2: SGHTA and FQGNSA. V lost 2 bases and J lost 1; bases outside the gene matches: 3. The CDR3 loop is CASSLFGGGQETQYF. The CDR3 coding sequence is TGTGCCAGCAGCTTATTCGGGGGGGGCCAAGAGACCCAGTACTTC.

This clonotype appeared many times. J is TRBJ2-1 and V is TRBV27; 9 bases are a match to TRBD2. The CDR3 sequence is 15 residues long. V lost 4 bases to trimming and J lost 4 bases; unmatched junction nucleotides: 5. Germline V gene sequence: CDR1 MNHEY, CDR2 SMNVEV (reference sequence). DNA of the CDR3: TGTGCCAGCAGTTACGAGACTAGCGGTTACAATGAGCAGTTCTTC. Translating gives CASSYETSGYNEQFF.

A few counts support this clonotype. J is TRBJ2-5 and V is TRBV7-9; D is uncertain. Germline assignment: CDR1 SEHNR and CDR2 FQNEAQ (reference sequence). This CDR3 is 12 amino acids long. Deletions cut 2 bases from V and 4 bases from J, with 5 bases between. CDR3 region: CASSLSTETQYF. Here the CDR3 DNA reads TGTGCCAGCAGCTTATCTACAGAGACCCAGTACTTC.

CDR3 DNA: TGTGCCAGCAGCTCCACTTGGGGGGGGTGGTACGAGCAGTACTTC. Residues: CASSSTWGGWYEQYF. V usage is TRBV5-6 and J usage is TRBJ2-7, with 7 bases aligning to TRBD2. The ends lost 3 bases at V and 4 bases at J; junction bases unmatched: 10. The CDR3 consists of 15 residues. Germline V gene lookup returns CDR1 SGHDT and CDR2 YYEEEE.

The J gene is TRBJ2-1, the V gene TRBV7-6, with TRBD2 identical over 7 bases. The CDR3 is 15 residues long. Looked up from germline, CDR1 is SGHVS and CDR2 is FNYEAQ. Trimming cost V 4 bases and J 2 bases; bases outside gene matches: 5. The CDR3 DNA follows: TGTGCCAGCAGCTCCGGGACTACCCCCTACAATGAGCAGTTCTTC. Encoded protein: CASSSGTTPYNEQFF.

V usage is TRBV29-1 and J usage is TRBJ2-3, with a possible D match to TRBD2 (6 bases). The CDR3 spans 15 residues. CDR1 and CDR2 (germline): SQVTM, ANQGSEA. Trimming stripped 3 bases from V and 4 bases from J, with 17 bases between. DNA for the CDR3: TGCAGCGTTGAGGGGGGAGAGTCCCGCCCAGATACGCAGTATTTT. Encoded protein: CSVEGGESRPDTQYF.

This chain connects TRBV29-1 to TRBJ2-7; D unclear. The CDR3 is 13 amino acids. Trimming took off 0 bases at V and 5 bases at J, with 11 bases between the two ends. Looked up from germline, CDR1 is SQVTM and CDR2 is ANQGSEA. DNA for the CDR3: TGCAGCGTTGAAGACTCAGACGTCCACGAGCAGTACTTC. It specifies CSVEDSDVHEQYF.

This clonotype was counted ten times or more. The gene calls are TRBV11-3 and TRBJ2-4; 12 nucleotides line up with TRBD2. V lost 4 bases, J lost 9 bases, and 13 bases stayed unmatched. The CDR3 is 17 amino acids. Germline V gene data show CDR1 as SGHNT and CDR2 as YENEEA. CDR3 nucleotides: TGTGCCAGCAGCTCTAAGACTAGCGGGAGAATCGTGAGCATTCAGTACTTC. This codes for CASSSKTSGRIVSIQYF. The entire variable domain, with the rest obtained from reference TRBV11-3 and TRBJ2-4, is as follows: EAGVVQSPRYKIIEKKQPVAFWCNPISGHNTLYWYLQNLGQGPELLIRYENEEAVDDSQLPKDRFSAERLKGVDSTLKIQPAELGDSAVYLCASSSKTSGRIVSIQYFGAGTRLSVL.

The chain couples TRBV29-1 to TRBJ2-5, with a weak D call TRBD1 (5 bases). Trimming left V 2 bases short and J 4 bases short, with 8 bases between. CDR1 and CDR2 (germline): SQVTM, ANQGSEA. The CDR3 extends over 12 amino acids. CDR3 nucleotides: TGCAGCGTTGAAAGGGGAACAGAGACCCAGTACTTC. Protein product: CSVERGTETQYF.

The genes are TRBV15 and TRBJ2-3; 8 nucleotides align to TRBD2. This CDR3 spans 16 amino acids. Trimming at V came to 0 bases and at J to 4 bases, leaving 6 bases not matched to a gene. The germline V gene has CDR1 LNHNV and CDR2 YYDKDF (reference sequence). CDR3 region: CATSRDRSGGPDTQYF. DNA of the CDR3: TGTGCCACCAGCAGAGATAGGAGCGGGGGACCAGATACGCAGTATTTT. The full variable domain, completed using reference TRBV15 and TRBJ2-3, is DAMVIQNPRYQVTQFGKPVTLSCSQTLNHNVMYWYQQKSSQAPKLLFHYYDKDFNNEADTPDNFQSRRPNTSFCFLDIRSPGLGDTAMYLCATSRDRSGGPDTQYFGPGTRLTVL.

This clonotype showed up many times. The chain carries TRBV27 and TRBJ2-1, with D perhaps matching TRBD1 or TRBD2 (6 bases each). V was trimmed by 0 bases and J by 9 bases, leaving 12 bases between them. The CDR3 spans 14 residues. Germline CDR1 and CDR2: MNHEY and SMNVEV (reference sequence). The CDR3 loop is CASSLSGRGGEQFF. In DNA, the CDR3 is TGTGCCAGCAGTTTATCCGGCAGGGGAGGTGAGCAGTTCTTC.

The rearrangement uses TRBV24-1 and TRBJ2-3, with D tentatively TRBD1 (6 bases). Germline V gene data show CDR1 as KGHDR and CDR2 as SFDVKD. Between the trimmed V and J ends, which lost 2 bases and 2 bases, there was a span of 13 bases. The CDR3 length is 16 residues. CDR3 loop: CATSDSNREYTDTQYF. For the CDR3, the DNA is TGTGCCACCAGTGATTCCAACAGGGAATACACAGATACGCAGTATTTT.

About this clonotype: The junction shows a germline mismatch at one end, possibly a read error. V and J are TRBV12-3 or TRBV12-4 and TRBJ1-2; D possibly corresponds to TRBD1 (6 bases). The CDR3 sequence is 14 residues long. CDR3 residues: CASSWGAILQGYSF. The DNA of the CDR3 is TGTGCCAGCAGTTGGGGGGCGATTCTGCAGGGCTACTCCTTC.

This clonotype came up a few times. DNA of the CDR3: TGCGCCAGCAGTGTCCACGAGCAGTACTTC. Translation: CASSVHEQYF. The chain uses TRBV10-1 and TRBJ2-7; D not resolved. Trimming removed 4 bases at V and 5 bases at J, with 3 bases between. The germline V gene has CDR1 WNHNN and CDR2 SYGVQD (reference sequence). The CDR3 covers 10 residues.

Only a few counts were recorded for this clonotype. The V and J genes are TRBV16 and TRBJ1-2; a possible D gene is TRBD1 (5 bases). CDR1 and CDR2 (germline): KGHSY, FQNENV. The CDR3 contains 12 residues. V lost 7 bases and J lost 7, with 13 bases in between. CDR3 DNA: TGTGCCAGCAACCCGGACGGGGGTGGCTACACCTTC. This gives the protein CASNPDGGGYTF.